One T cell receptor (beta chain) is described in this entry. Following a re-call of the 5' RACE reads, TCRdb has one entry per CDR3 protein and lacks DNA. This sample's clone table lists 420,000 or so distinct CDR3 sequences. This record belongs to a study of monozygotic twins with inflammatory bowel disease. Input material: blood. This receptor was obtained from a human donor with ulcerative colitis or Crohn's disease, or a healthy co-twin of an affected twin (not recorded which).

The CDR3: CATTPLGSETQYF. This chain connects TRBV10-3 to TRBJ2-5. CDR1 is ENHRY and CDR2 is SYGVKD in the germline V gene. The CDR3 length is 13 residues.